This TCR beta chain was sequenced in a study of cytomegalovirus exposure and HLA in healthy donors. Whole-study findings and limits: Presence/absence comparisons presumed near-even sequencing depth among donors.

Worth noting for this clone: The antigen remains unidentified.

PCR primers comprised 60 Vbeta and 13 Jbeta primers. Here immunoSEQ multiplex PCR was the method, and the copy in TCRdb shows in-frame clones only, minus some. This sample contains around 150,000 clones. The CDR3 is 14 amino acids. CDR1 is KGHSH and CDR2 is LQKENI in the germline V gene. V shed 3 bases and J 5 bases; nucleotides not matched to a gene: 3. The sequence derives from a man aged 25 to 40 in good health and CMV-seronegative. Sequencing was carried out using PBMCs. The genes are TRBV18 and TRBJ2-1; 8 bases are shared with TRBD1. The CDR3 DNA sequence: TGTGCCAGCTCACCGGGACAGGTCCACAATGAGCAGTTCTTC. This gives the protein CASSPGQVHNEQFF.